This TCR beta chain was observed in a study of blood T cell repertoires in COVID-19. The wider study: PBMCs, B-cell-depleted T cells, or T cells provided the cDNA or gDNA that made up the material.

This table comes from immunoSEQ multiplex PCR, and its TCRdb copy is limited to in-frame clones, with some not included. Counted here are under 250,000 clones, 88% occurring once; the ten biggest clones make up 3.1%. Assignments of participants to cohorts depended upon their own reported clinical history. Exposed enrollees had met someone with a PCR-confirmed or clinician-diagnosed COVID-19 case at some point within the 2 weeks before study entry. Germline V lookup: CDR1 MNHEY, CDR2 SVGAGI. There are 15 residues in the CDR3. V trimming: 8 bases; J trimming: 3 bases; junction bases outside the gene matches: 8.

V and J are TRBV6-5 and TRBJ1-1; 11 nucleotides line up with TRBD1. This TCR derives from a woman in her forties who had been exposed to COVID-19. Specimen: PBMCs or T cells enriched from blood (not recorded which). The CDR3: CASYGQGAGDTEAFF. CDR3 in DNA: TGTGCCAGCTACGGACAGGGGGCGGGGGACACTGAAGCTTTCTTT.